The rows below give T cell receptor beta chains drawn from one sample of a study of post-analysis software for immune sequencing data. TCRdb itself ran the PCR reads through MiXCR, one entry per CDR3 protein. The sample lists roughly 800,000 distinct CDR3 sequences, 35% to 55% occurring once. The sample taken for sequencing was blood. The receptors shown here come from a girl between 5 and 17 years old with multiple sclerosis. Both conserved end residues are part of each CDR3. A D gene is named only where the DNA matches it firmly. Clone size is given for some rows only: seen once, a few or many times, or a class if the clone is expanded.

J	size	D	V	DNA	CDR3
TRBJ2-1	NA	NA	TRBV7-2	TGTGCCAGCAGCCTAGTCGTCGGTCGCTCCCTCGATGAGCAGTTCTTC	CASSLVVGRSLDEQFF
TRBJ2-5	NA	NA	TRBV29-1	TGCAGCGTTGTGGGCAGTGCCGCGGAGACCCAGTACTTC	CSVVGSAAETQYF
TRBJ2-4	NA	NA	TRBV12-3/TRBV12-4	TGTGCCAGCAGTTTTGGAGGGGCCGAAAACATTCAGTACTTC	CASSFGGAENIQYF
TRBJ2-2	NA	TRBD1	TRBV10-3	TGTGCCATCAGTGCCTCCGGAGTGGGACAGGCGAACACCGGGGAGCTGTTTTTT	CAISASGVGQANTGELFF
TRBJ2-1	NA	TRBD2	TRBV20-1	TGCAGTGTTCGTAGGGTACCCGGGACTAGCGGCCCTAACAATGAGCAGTTCTTC	CSVRRVPGTSGPNNEQFF
TRBJ2-7	NA	TRBD2	TRBV5-5	TGTGCCAGCAGCCTCGGACTAGCGGGAGCTGGTAGAGGCGAGCAGTACTTC	CASSLGLAGAGRGEQYF
TRBJ2-7	NA	NA	TRBV7-6	TGTGCCAGCAGCTTAGACCCGGTGAGCAATGAGCAGTACTTC	CASSLDPVSNEQYF
TRBJ2-5	NA	TRBD1	TRBV9	TGTGCCAGCAGCGTAGGACAGGGGGCCCGGGAGACCCAGTACTTC	CASSVGQGARETQYF
TRBJ2-1	once	TRBD2	TRBV7-3	TGTGCCAGCAGCTTACAACCTAGCGGGAGGTCCGGCAATGAGCAGTTCTTC	CASSLQPSGRSGNEQFF
TRBJ2-7	NA	TRBD1	TRBV5-1	TGCGCCAGCAGCTTGGTGGGACAGGGTTCGTCCTACGAGCAGTACTTC	CASSLVGQGSSYEQYF
TRBJ2-1	NA	TRBD2	TRBV4-3	TGCGCCAGCAGCCAAGAACTAGCGGGAGGGTTTGAGCAGTTCTTC	CASSQELAGGFEQFF
TRBJ2-1	few	TRBD1	TRBV20-1	TGCAGTGCTAGAGATCGTGACAGGGACAATGAGCAGTTCTTC	CSARDRDRDNEQFF
TRBJ2-7	NA	NA	TRBV7-9	TGTGCCGGCAGGGGGGCTGGCGAGCAGTACTTC	CAGRGAGEQYF
TRBJ2-3	NA	NA	TRBV10-3	TGTGCCATCAGTGAAGGGGGCGGGAGATCGGATACGCAGTATTTT	CAISEGGGRSDTQYF
TRBJ1-4	NA	NA	TRBV6-1	TGTGCCAGCAATGACGACGGGGCCGCGGGCGAAAAACTGTTTTTT	CASNDDGAAGEKLFF
TRBJ1-2	NA	NA	TRBV10-3	TGTGCCTCTCTCGGGGGGCAGGGATCTATCTATGGCTACACCTTC	CASLGGQGSIYGYTF
TRBJ2-7	NA	TRBD1	TRBV7-2	TGTGCCAGCAGCTGGGGGACAGTCGTCGACCAGTACTTC	CASSWGTVVDQYF
TRBJ2-5	few	TRBD1	TRBV5-1	TGCGCCAGCAGCCCAACCGGGACAGGGGGCCCGAATTACCAAGAGACCCAGTACTTC	CASSPTGTGGPNYQETQYF
TRBJ2-5	NA	NA	TRBV29-1	TGCAGCGCCCGACAGACCCAAGAGACCCAGTACTTC	CSARQTQETQYF
TRBJ2-7	NA	NA	TRBV27	TGTGCCAGCAGTCCCATTGGGGAGAGGGCCTACGAGCAGTACTTC	CASSPIGERAYEQYF
TRBJ2-3	NA	NA	TRBV7-2	TGTGCCAGCAGGTCACTAGCAGGTACAGATACGCAGTATTTT	CASRSLAGTDTQYF
TRBJ2-1	NA	TRBD2	TRBV28	TGTGCCAGCAGTTGGGAAGGGACTAGCGGGAGTCATGAGCAGTTCTTC	CASSWEGTSGSHEQFF
TRBJ2-7	NA	NA	TRBV7-9	TGTGCCAGCAGCTCGTTAGGGCCGATCGAGCAGTACTTC	CASSSLGPIEQYF
TRBJ1-5	NA	NA	TRBV6-4	TGTGCCAGCAGTGACTCGGTCAATCAGCCCCAGCATTTT	CASSDSVNQPQHF
TRBJ2-7	many	TRBD1	TRBV29-1	TGCAGCGTCCTTACCGGGACAGGGGGTTACGAGCAGTACTTC	CSVLTGTGGYEQYF
TRBJ1-2	NA	NA	TRBV12-3/TRBV12-4	TGTGCCAGCAGCTTAAGCAGCTATGGCTACACCTTC	CASSLSSYGYTF
TRBJ2-5	NA	NA	TRBV12-3/TRBV12-4	TGTGCCAGCAGTATGGTTAATGGGCAGTACTTC	CASSMVNGQYF
TRBJ2-3	few	TRBD2	TRBV5-1	TGCGCCAGCAGCTTGGGGCTAGCGGGAGGAGAGGATACGCAGTATTTT	CASSLGLAGGEDTQYF
TRBJ2-3	NA	TRBD2	TRBV20-1	TGCAGTGCTAGCGACGGGAGGGAAACCGTCCCGGCAGATACGCAGTATTTT	CSASDGRETVPADTQYF
TRBJ1-5	once	NA	TRBV30	TGTGCCTGGAGTGTACGGGGGGCAGGTCGGCCCCAGCATTTT	CAWSVRGAGRPQHF
TRBJ2-5	NA	NA	TRBV6-7	TGTGCCAGCAGTTACCAAACACAGGGCCGAGAGCAGTACTTC	CASSYQTQGREQYF
TRBJ2-1	NA	NA	TRBV7-2	TGTGCCAGCAGCTTAGGAACCAGAGCTGGGCAGTTCTTC	CASSLGTRAGQFF
TRBJ2-1	NA	NA	TRBV6-6	TGTGCCAGCAGTTACGCCCCGCAGGGCAGAGGGGATGAGCAGTTCTTC	CASSYAPQGRGDEQFF
TRBJ2-1	few	TRBD1	TRBV28	TGTGCCAGCTCTCCTCCGGGACAGGGGGCCAATGAGCAGTTCTTC	CASSPPGQGANEQFF
TRBJ2-1	NA	TRBD2	TRBV3-1	TGTGCCAGCAGTACCGGGACTAGCGGGAGCAGTGAGCAGTTCTTC	CASSTGTSGSSEQFF
TRBJ2-7	NA	TRBD1	TRBV7-9	TGCGCCAGCAGCTTTGGGACAGGGGGCTTCGAGCAGTACTTC	CASSFGTGGFEQYF
TRBJ1-2	few	NA	TRBV12-3/TRBV12-4	TGTGCCAGCAGTGTCGGGCCAGGGAACTATGGCTACACCTTC	CASSVGPGNYGYTF